These 25 T cell receptor beta chains came from one sample sequenced in a study of identical twins. In TCRdb, the 5' RACE reads were re-called with MiXCR into one record per CDR3 protein. The table has more than 1.5 million distinct CDR3 sequences, under 35% seen once. Sequencing was performed on cord blood. These TCRs come from a newborn girl in good health.

Here the CDR3 reads CASREGLATSTDTQYF. CDR3 DNA sequence: TGTGCCAGCAGAGAGGGACTAGCGACGAGCACAGATACGCAGTATTTT. The V call is TRBV2, the J call TRBJ2-3; 10 positions match TRBD2. From germline, CDR1 is SNHLY and CDR2 FYNNEI. V lost 6 bases and J lost 0; bases outside the gene matches: 6. The length of the CDR3 is 16 residues.

For the CDR3, the DNA is TGTGCCAGCGGCCGATTGGATAGGGGCTCCGAGCAGTACTTC. This codes for CASGRLDRGSEQYF. The chain employs TRBV3-1 and TRBJ2-7, with a tentative D call TRBD1 (5 bases). CDR3 length equals 14 residues. Germline CDR1 and CDR2: LGHDT and YNNKEL (reference sequence). V dropped 8 bases and J dropped 6 bases, with 20 bases sitting between them.

This clonotype showed up many times. The V and J genes are TRBV4-2 and TRBJ1-4, with TRBD1 as a possible D gene (5 bases). The CDR3 totals 16 residues. V was shortened by 4 bases and J by 0 bases, with 12 bases between the two germline ends. Germline V gene lookup returns CDR1 LGHNA and CDR2 YNFKEQ. This chain's CDR3 is CASSRRVPATNEKLFF. CDR3 coding DNA: TGTGCCAGCAGCCGCAGGGTGCCGGCAACTAATGAAAAACTGTTTTTT.

V and J are TRBV3-1 and TRBJ1-2, with 8 bases matching TRBD1. V dropped 5 bases and J dropped 2; count of bases not matched to a gene: 10. Germline CDR1 LGHDT, CDR2 YNNKEL (reference sequence). This CDR3 comprises 16 residues. The CDR3 loop is CASSIRTGMANYGYTF. The CDR3 region has the DNA TGTGCCAGCAGCATTCGGACAGGGATGGCGAACTATGGCTACACCTTC.

Only a few counts were recorded for this clonotype. This chain uses TRBV12-3 or TRBV12-4 with TRBJ1-5; the match to TRBD1 covers 7 bases. Trimming removed 5 bases from V and 8 bases from J; junction bases left unmatched: 6. The CDR3 extends over 13 amino acids. In DNA, the CDR3 is TGTGCCAGCAGTGACAGGGAAAATAAGCCCCAGCATTTT. Amino acid sequence: CASSDRENKPQHF.

Only a few counts were recorded for this clonotype. The rearrangement links TRBV21-1 to TRBJ1-6. TRBV21-1 is marked as a pseudogene. The CDR3 loop spans 12 amino acids. This chain's CDR3 is CATKAGNSPLHF. CDR3 nucleotides: TGTGCCACCAAGGCGGGGAATTCACCCCTCCACTTT.

The genes are TRBV6-2 or TRBV6-3 and TRBJ2-3, with 8 bases matching TRBD2. V shed 6 bases and J 3 bases; nucleotides not matched to a gene: 14. This CDR3 comprises 17 residues. Looked up from germline, CDR1 is MNHEY and CDR2 is SVGEGT. The CDR3 loop reads CASRTGASGSRTDTQYF. In nucleotides, the CDR3 is TGTGCCAGCAGGACGGGGGCCAGCGGGAGTCGGACAGATACGCAGTATTTT.

The chain is built from TRBV29-1 and TRBJ1-3; tentative D call: TRBD1 (5 bases). Germline CDR1 reads SQVTM; CDR2 reads ANQGSEA. The CDR3 spans 12 residues. The V end was cut by 4 bases, the J end by 2 bases, with 6 bases between. Here the CDR3 DNA reads TGCAGCGTTGGGGGGACTGGAAACACCATATATTTT. Residues: CSVGGTGNTIYF.

The chain links TRBV7-2 to TRBJ2-1; the D call may be TRBD1 or TRBD2 (5 bases each). The J call may be mistaken, given a closer DNA end match to TRBJ2-7. The CDR3 is 16 amino acids. Germline V gene data show CDR1 as SGHTA and CDR2 as FQGNSA. The CDR3 here is CASSLAGDGSYNEQYF. The CDR3 DNA sequence: TGTGCCAGCAGCTTAGCCGGGGACGGCTCCTACAATGAGCAGTACTTC.

This clonotype appeared a few times. The rearrangement links TRBV7-2 to TRBJ2-1; TRBD2 might be the D (6 bases). This CDR3 has 13 amino acids. Germline CDR1 reads SGHTA; CDR2 reads FQGNSA. Trimming removed 3 bases at V and 8 bases at J, with 11 bases between. CDR3 region: CASSLTSVDEQFF. CDR3 DNA: TGTGCCAGCAGCTTGACTAGTGTCGATGAGCAGTTCTTC. Variable domain in full (rest from reference TRBV7-2 and TRBJ2-1): GAGVSQSPSNKVTEKGKDVELRCDPISGHTALYWYRQSLGQGLEFLIYFQGNSAPDKSGLPSDRFSAERTGGSVSTLTIQRTQQEDSAVYLCASSLTSVDEQFFGPGTRLTVL.

The V and J genes are TRBV7-9 and TRBJ2-6; D tentatively fits TRBD1 or TRBD2 (5 bases each). This CDR3 region has 20 residues. Per the germline V gene, CDR1 is SEHNR and CDR2 is FQNEAQ (reference sequence). V was trimmed by 5 bases and J by 1 base, leaving 24 bases between them. The CDR3 spells CASSRFRVGTNASGANVLTF. In DNA, the CDR3 is TGTGCCAGCAGCCGCTTTCGGGTCGGGACGAACGCATCTGGGGCCAACGTCCTGACTTTC.

This clonotype was observed a handful of times. The rearrangement joins TRBV7-2 to TRBJ1-2; 10 bases align to TRBD1. Germline V CDR1 and CDR2: SGHTA, FQGNSA. Trimming took 0 bases from V and 4 from J; bases not matched to a gene: 5. The CDR3 spans 16 residues. The CDR3 is CASSLASTGGTYGYTF. CDR3 coding DNA: TGTGCCAGCAGCTTAGCCTCGACAGGGGGCACCTATGGCTACACCTTC. The full variable domain, rest sourced from reference TRBV7-2 and TRBJ1-2, is GAGVSQSPSNKVTEKGKDVELRCDPISGHTALYWYRQSLGQGLEFLIYFQGNSAPDKSGLPSDRFSAERTGGSVSTLTIQRTQQEDSAVYLCASSLASTGGTYGYTFGSGTRLTVV.

This clonotype was found a few times. The chain uses TRBV4-1 and TRBJ2-5; possibly TRBD2 for D (6 bases). The DNA end favors TRBJ2-7, so the J call may be wrong. The CDR3 contains 15 residues. CDR1 and CDR2 (germline): MGHRA, YSYEKL. CDR3 coding DNA: TGCGCCAGCAGCCAAGTTTCCCGGGAGAAGAGCGAGCAGTACTTC. It translates to CASSQVSREKSEQYF.

The V call is TRBV2, the J call TRBJ1-1, with TRBD1 matching 8 bases. Germline CDR1 SNHLY, CDR2 FYNNEI. The CDR3 length is 14 residues. Trimming removed 7 bases from V and 1 base from J; junction bases left unmatched: 5. CDR3 region: CASTRTGRNTEAFF. The CDR3 nucleotides are TGTGCCAGCACCAGGACAGGGCGGAACACTGAAGCTTTCTTT.

This clonotype was seen just once. The V call is TRBV12-3 or TRBV12-4, the J call TRBJ1-4; no firm D call. Trimming stripped 6 bases from V and 3 bases from J, with 20 bases between. The CDR3 has 17 residues. The CDR3 DNA reads as TGTGCCAGCAGAGTTTACGGTACGGGGATAGCTAATGAAAAACTGTTTTTT. It codes for CASRVYGTGIANEKLFF.

Concerning this clonotype itself: One end of the junction does not line up with germline, which may come from a read error. The J gene is TRBJ2-7, the V gene TRBV5-6; D gene unclear. The CDR3 covers 12 residues. From germline, CDR1 is SGHDT and CDR2 YYEEEE. The CDR3 sequence is CASSRFSYVQYF. The CDR3 DNA follows: TGTGCCAGCAGCCGATTCTCCTACGTGCAGTACTTC. The variable domain in full, with the rest retrieved from reference TRBV5-6 and TRBJ2-7, is DAGVTQSPTHLIKTRGQQVTLRCSPKSGHDTVSWYQQALGQGPQFIFQYYEEEERQRGNFPDRFSGHQFPNYSSELNVNALLLGDSALYLCASSRFSYVQYFGPGTRLTVT.

The chain recombines TRBV6-6 with TRBJ2-1, with 11 bases matching TRBD2. The DNA matches TRBJ2-7 better at its end, which makes the J call doubtful. Germline V gene lookup returns CDR1 MNHNY and CDR2 SVGAGI (reference sequence). This CDR3 has 15 residues. CDR3: CASSYTGTSGNEQYF. CDR3 DNA: TGTGCCAGCAGTTACACCGGGACTAGCGGCAATGAGCAGTACTTC.

This clonotype was counted many times. This chain links TRBV29-1 with TRBJ1-2; the D is unclear. Trimming left V 2 bases short and J 4 bases short, with 8 bases between. Germline V lookup: CDR1 SQVTM, CDR2 ANQGSEA. The CDR3 covers 12 residues. In DNA, the CDR3 is TGCAGCGTTGAAACGGCCCTCTATGGCTACACCTTC. This translates into CSVETALYGYTF.

The J gene is TRBJ1-1, the V gene TRBV29-1, with D possibly matching TRBD1 (5 bases). CDR3 length: 13 residues. Trimming removed 7 bases at V and 3 bases at J, with 15 bases between. CDR1 SQVTM and CDR2 ANQGSEA come from the germline V gene. The chain's CDR3 is CSARDGPYTEAFF. In nucleotides, the CDR3 is TGCAGCGCCCGGGACGGGCCATACACTGAAGCTTTCTTT.

The J gene is TRBJ1-1, the V gene TRBV5-1; TRBD1 matches 10 bases. V trimming: 5 bases; J trimming: 0 bases; junction bases outside the gene matches: 10. CDR1 SGHRS and CDR2 YFSETQ come from the germline V gene. The length of the CDR3 is 17 residues. DNA for the CDR3: TGCGCCAGCAGTCCCCGACAGGGGGCTCGTTTGAACACTGAAGCTTTCTTT. Its protein is CASSPRQGARLNTEAFF.

This clonotype was detected only a few times. The chain recombines TRBV4-1 with TRBJ1-2, with unresolved D. CDR1 and CDR2 (germline): MGHRA, YSYEKL. The V and J ends lost 0 bases and 1 base respectively, with 9 bases between them. The length of the CDR3 is 15 residues. CDR3 DNA sequence: TGCGCCAGCAGCCAAGATTCAGCCCTTAACTATGGCTACACCTTC. Encoded protein: CASSQDSALNYGYTF.

About this clonotype: A read error is possible here, since a much larger clone lies one base away. J is TRBJ2-3 and V is TRBV5-1; D is possibly TRBD2 (5 bases). CDR1 is SGHRS and CDR2 is YFSETQ in the germline V gene. CDR3 length: 15 residues. Deletions cut 1 base from V and 0 bases from J, with 9 bases between. CDR3 sequence: CASSLFRDSTDTQYF. The DNA of the CDR3 is TGCGCCAGCAGCTTGTTTCGGGATAGCACAGATACGCAGTATTTT.

This clonotype was counted at least ten times. The chain combines TRBV21-1 with TRBJ2-7. TRBV21-1 is assigned pseudogene status. This CDR3 is 13 amino acids long. CDR3 nucleotides: TGTGCCAGCAGCACCCGACACTCCTACGAGCAGTACTTC. Protein sequence: CASSTRHSYEQYF.

The chain recombines TRBV11-2 with TRBJ2-5, with 9 bases aligning to TRBD2. Germline CDR1 reads SGHAT; CDR2 reads FQNNGV. The CDR3 consists of 15 residues. Trimming cost V 4 bases and J 11 bases; bases outside gene matches: 14. The CDR3 coding sequence is TGTGCCAGCAGCTCCGTCCCCCTAGCGGGGAATGAGCAGTACTTC. Protein: CASSSVPLAGNEQYF.

A word on this clonotype: The germline gene is not matched at one end of the junction; a read error may be the cause. V is TRBV27 and J is TRBJ2-1; 7 nucleotides match TRBD1. CDR3 length: 15 residues. The germline CDR1 and CDR2 sequences are MNHEY and SMNVEV (reference sequence). The CDR3 nucleotides are TGTGCCGGCAGTTTAATCGACAGGGAGTACAATGAGCAGTTCTTC. This codes for CAGSLIDREYNEQFF.